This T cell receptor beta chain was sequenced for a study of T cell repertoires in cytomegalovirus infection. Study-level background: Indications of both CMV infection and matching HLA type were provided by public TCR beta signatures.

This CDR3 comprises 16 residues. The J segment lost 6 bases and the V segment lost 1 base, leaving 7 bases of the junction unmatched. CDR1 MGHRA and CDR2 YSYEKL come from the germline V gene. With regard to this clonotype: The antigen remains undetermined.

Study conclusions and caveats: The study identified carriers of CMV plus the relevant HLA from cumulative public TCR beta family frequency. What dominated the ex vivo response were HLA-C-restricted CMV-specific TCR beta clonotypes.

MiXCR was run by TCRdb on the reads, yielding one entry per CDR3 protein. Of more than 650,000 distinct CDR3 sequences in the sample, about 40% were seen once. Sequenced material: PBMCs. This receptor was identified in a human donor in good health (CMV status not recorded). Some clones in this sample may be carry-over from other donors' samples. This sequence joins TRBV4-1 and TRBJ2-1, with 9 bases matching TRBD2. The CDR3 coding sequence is TGCGCCAGCAGCCAAGTTGGCGGGAGGGCCAGCAATGAGCAGTTCTTC. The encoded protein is CASSQVGGRASNEQFF.